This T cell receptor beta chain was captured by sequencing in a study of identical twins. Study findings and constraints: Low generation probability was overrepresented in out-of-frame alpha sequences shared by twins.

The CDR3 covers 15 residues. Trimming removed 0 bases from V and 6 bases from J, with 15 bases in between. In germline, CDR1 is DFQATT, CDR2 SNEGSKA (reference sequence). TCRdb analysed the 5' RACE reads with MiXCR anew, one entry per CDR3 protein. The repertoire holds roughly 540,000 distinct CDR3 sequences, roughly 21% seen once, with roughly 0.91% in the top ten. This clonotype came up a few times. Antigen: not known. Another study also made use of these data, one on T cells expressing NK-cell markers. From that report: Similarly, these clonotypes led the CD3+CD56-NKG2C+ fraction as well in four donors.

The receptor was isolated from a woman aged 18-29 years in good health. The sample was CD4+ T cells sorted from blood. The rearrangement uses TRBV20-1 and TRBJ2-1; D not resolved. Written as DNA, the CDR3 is TGCAGTGCTAGAGATTCGGGTGAGCTTGGCAATGAGCAGTTCTTC. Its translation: CSARDSGELGNEQFF.